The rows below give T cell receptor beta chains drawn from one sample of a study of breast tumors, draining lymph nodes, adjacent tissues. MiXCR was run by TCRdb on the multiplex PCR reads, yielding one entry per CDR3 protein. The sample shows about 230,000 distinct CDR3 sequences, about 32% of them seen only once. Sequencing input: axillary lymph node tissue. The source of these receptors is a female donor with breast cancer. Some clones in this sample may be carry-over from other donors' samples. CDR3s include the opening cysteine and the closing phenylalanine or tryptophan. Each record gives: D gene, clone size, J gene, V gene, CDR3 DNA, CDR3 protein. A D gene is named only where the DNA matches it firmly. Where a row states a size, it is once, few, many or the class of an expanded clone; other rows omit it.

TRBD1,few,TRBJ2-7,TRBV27,TGTGCCAGCAGTTTATGGGCAGGGGGCGACTACGAGCAGTACTTC,CASSLWAGGDYEQYF
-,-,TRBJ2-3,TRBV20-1,TGCAGTGCTAGGTGGGCGGGGCTAGATACAGATACGCAGTATTTT,CSARWAGLDTDTQYF
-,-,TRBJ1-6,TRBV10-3,TGTGCCTCCGGGGGGGTTCCGGGGTTCCCCCTCCACTTT,CASGGVPGFPLHF
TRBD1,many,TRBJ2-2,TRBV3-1,TGTGCCAGCAGCCACCGGGACAGGGGGACCGGGGAGCTGTTTTTT,CASSHRDRGTGELFF
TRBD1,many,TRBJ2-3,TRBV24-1,TGTGCCACCAGTGATACTCCGGGACAGGGGAGGGCAGATACGCAGTATTTT,CATSDTPGQGRADTQYF
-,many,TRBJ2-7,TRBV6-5,TGTGCCACACGGACTTTCCACGAGCAGTACTTC,CATRTFHEQYF
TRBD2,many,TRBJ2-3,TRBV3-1,TGTGCCAGCAGCCTACTAGCGGAGCCCACAGATACGCAGTATTTT,CASSLLAEPTDTQYF
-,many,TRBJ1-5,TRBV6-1,TGTGCCAGCAGATCAGATCAGCCCCAGCATTTT,CASRSDQPQHF
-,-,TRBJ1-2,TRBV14,TGTGCCAGCAGCCAAGACCCGACAGGCTATGGCTACACCTTC,CASSQDPTGYGYTF
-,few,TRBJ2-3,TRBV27,TGTGCCAGCAGTTTGGACTATCATACGCAGTATTTT,CASSLDYHTQYF
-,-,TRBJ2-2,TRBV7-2,TGTGCCAGCAGCCCACGGGACTTAAACGCCGGGGAGCTGTTTTTT,CASSPRDLNAGELFF
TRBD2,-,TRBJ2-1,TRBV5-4,TGTGCCAGCAGCTTGAGGCCGGGACTAGCGGGATCTGAGCAGTTCTTC,CASSLRPGLAGSEQFF
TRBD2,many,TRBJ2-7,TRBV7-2,TGTGCCAGCAGGGAGACTAGCCCACCCTCCGAGCAGTACTTC,CASRETSPPSEQYF
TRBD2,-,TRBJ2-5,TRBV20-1,TGCAGTGCTAGAGGGGCTAGCGGGAGGGCGGGGGAGACCCAGTACTTC,CSARGASGRAGETQYF
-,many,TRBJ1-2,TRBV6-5,TGTGCCAGCAGTCACGGCAGCTTCTATGGCTACACCTTC,CASSHGSFYGYTF
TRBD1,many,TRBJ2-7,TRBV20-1,TGCAGTGTTTTCCACAGGGGGCACGAGCAGTACTTC,CSVFHRGHEQYF
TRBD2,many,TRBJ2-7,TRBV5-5,TGTGCCAGCAGCCGGGGACTAGAAGGCATTCGCTCCTACGAGCAGTACTTC,CASSRGLEGIRSYEQYF
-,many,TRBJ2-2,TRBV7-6,TGTGCCAGCGGGGCCATAGCGGTCATAGCGAACACCGGGGAGCTGTTTTTT,CASGAIAVIANTGELFF
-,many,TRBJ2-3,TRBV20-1,TGCAGTGCTAGAAACCCCTCGGGGCCCCTACCAGATACGCAGTATTTT,CSARNPSGPLPDTQYF
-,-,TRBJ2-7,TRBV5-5,TGTGCCAGCAGCTCCTGGACCACGACCTACGAGCAGTACTTC,CASSSWTTTYEQYF
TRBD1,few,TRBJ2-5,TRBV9,TGTGCCAGCAGCGTAGGGGACAGGCGCAACGGACAAGCGACCCAGTACTTC,CASSVGDRRNGQATQYF
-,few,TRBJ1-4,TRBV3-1,TGCGCCAGCAGCCAAGCCTCCGGGGGGGCCGCCATGGGGGGGAATGAAAAACTGTTTTTT,CASSQASGGAAMGGNEKLFF
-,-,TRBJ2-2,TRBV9,TGTGCCAGCAGCCCAAACGTCGGGGAGCTGTTTTTT,CASSPNVGELFF
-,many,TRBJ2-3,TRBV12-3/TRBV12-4,TGTGCCAGCAGACATCATCTTGGAGATACGCAGTATTTT,CASRHHLGDTQYF
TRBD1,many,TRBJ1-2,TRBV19,TGTGCCAGTAGTACCGGGACAGCTTTCTATGGCTACACCTTC,CASSTGTAFYGYTF
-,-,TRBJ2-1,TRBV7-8,TGTGCCAGCAGCTTAGTACACACCCAAGGAGGTGAGCAGCTCTTC,CASSLVHTQGGEQLF
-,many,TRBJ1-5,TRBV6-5,TGTGCCAGCAGTTACAAGGCGTATAGCAATCAGCCCCAGCATTTT,CASSYKAYSNQPQHF
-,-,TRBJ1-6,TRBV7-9,TGTGCCAGCAGCTTAGCGGGCCTCCAGTTT,CASSLAGLQF
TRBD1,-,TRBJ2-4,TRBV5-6,TGTGCCAGCAGCCGGGGACAGGTATTCGTTCAGTACTTC,CASSRGQVFVQYF
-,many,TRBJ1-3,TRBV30,TGTGCCTGGAGTGTACGGCGGGACTCTGGAAACACCATATATTTT,CAWSVRRDSGNTIYF
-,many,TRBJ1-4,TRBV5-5,TGTGCCAGCAGTTTGTTGAAGGGTACTGAAAAACTGTTTTTT,CASSLLKGTEKLFF
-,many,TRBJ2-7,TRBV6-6,TGTGCCAGCAGTTACCGAGGGTGGGAACGGCAGTACTTC,CASSYRGWERQYF
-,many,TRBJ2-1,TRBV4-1,TGCGCCAGCAGCGATCTAGCGATGAGTAGGAATGAGCAGTTCTTC,CASSDLAMSRNEQFF
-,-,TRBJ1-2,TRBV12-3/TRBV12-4,TGTGCCAGCAGTTGGGGTGGGGACTACTATGGCTACACCTTC,CASSWGGDYYGYTF
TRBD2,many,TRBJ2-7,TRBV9,TGTGCCAGCACCCCGGGACTAGCGAGCTCCTACGAGCAGTACTTC,CASTPGLASSYEQYF
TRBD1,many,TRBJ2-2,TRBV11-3,TGTGCCAGCAGCTTAGCTGTACACAGGGGCGGGGAGCTGTTTTTT,CASSLAVHRGGELFF
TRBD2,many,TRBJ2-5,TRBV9,TGTGCCAGCGCAAAGTCGGGAGGGTCGGTAGGTCAAGAGACCCAGTACTTC,CASAKSGGSVGQETQYF
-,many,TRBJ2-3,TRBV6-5,TGTGCCAGCAGTAGCGGGACAGATACGCAGTATTTT,CASSSGTDTQYF
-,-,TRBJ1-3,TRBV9,TGTGCCAGCAGTCCAGCAGGGAGCAACTCTGGAAACACCATATATTTT,CASSPAGSNSGNTIYF
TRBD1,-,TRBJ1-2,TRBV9,TGTGCCAGCAGCGTAACGACAGGGGGCAATGGCTACACCTTC,CASSVTTGGNGYTF
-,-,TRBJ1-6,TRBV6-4,TGTGCCAGCAGTGAAGCTCAGGGGCCCTTCCCCCTCCACTTT,CASSEAQGPFPLHF